This TCR beta chain was found in a study of T cells in Graves' hyperthyroidism and ophthalmopathy (dated by TCRdb to about 2019). For context, the study as a whole: Peripheral blood was collected at initial diagnosis, before any treatment. A discovery cohort of roughly 96 patients, approximately 45 with Graves' ophthalmopathy and 57 with stable Graves' hyperthyroidism, was used to find distinguishing TCR V-J signatures. Prospective prediction of ophthalmopathy was tested in an independent validation cohort of approximately 19 hyperthyroidism patients and 15 to 17 patients who later progressed to ophthalmopathy. The approximately 98 discovery patients were randomly divided into training and test sets at a 7:3 ratio. In addition, the study compared T-cell repertoires in thyroid tissue and in blood from over 5 Graves' hyperthyroidism patients. Following sampling, methimazole starting at 30 mg daily was given to hyperthyroidism patients, and high-dose intravenous methylprednisolone was given to ophthalmopathy patients. The paper reports TCR Vbeta CDR3 sequencing of some 140 peripheral blood samples: some 44 ophthalmopathy, around 80 hyperthyroidism and approximately 17 progressor patients. Here is what the overall study found, with its caveats: Most expanded thyroid clonotypes (frequency above 0.001) were also detected in blood, a finding suggesting that blood repertoires may reflect thyroid immune responses. A 13 V-J signature model separated ophthalmopathy from stable hyperthyroidism, with just over 85% sensitivity and roughly 81% specificity in cross-validation and 80%/75% in testing. No statistical method was used to fix the sample size in advance, and group allocation was not hidden from the investigators. In validation, the model predicted progression to ophthalmopathy a median of about 5.9 months before onset, with roughly 68% sensitivity and 72.22% specificity.

A note on this clonotype: Its antigen target is currently unknown. Base qualities are not at hand, and no much larger clone is one base apart.

TCR beta CDR3 regions were amplified from RNA transcripts. The TCR CDR3 was subjected to a first round of RT-PCR using the HTBI primer set and the Qiagen OneStep RT-PCR kit. Libraries were constructed in a second round of multiplex PCR, after which size selection and purification were carried out. The libraries were sequenced on an Illumina HiSeq2000 using paired-end 100 bp reads. As for how the authors treated the data: SOAPnuke was used to process the raw data, removing reads that contained adapters or uncalled bases, had a mean Phred below 15, or lacked an exact match to the constant primer or identifier. High-quality paired reads were merged with COPE v1.2.5, and unique nucleotide sequences were defined as clonotypes. MiTCR v1.1 was used to align clonotypes to the IMGT TRBV, TRBD and TRBJ reference segments. Only V-J combinations with frequency above 0.0001, covering approximately 99% of repertoires, were analysed. A TCS score was defined as the ratio of F50 (clonal expansion) to E x V (chaos), with BLOSUM62-based TCRdist applied between CDR3 peptides within each V-J. Welch's t-statistics and random forest reduced fewer than 550 V-J features to 13, which were used in a naive Bayes classifier (R e1071). The similarity between thyroid and blood repertoires was quantified using the Morisita-Horn index. The public reads were quality trimmed at Q25 with fastp and then assembled into clones with MiXCR by TCRdb, keeping productive beta chains. Records with the same CDR3 protein are collapsed into one entry carrying the most frequent genes and DNA. The V and J calls reflect TCRdb's pipeline rather than the authors' work. In all, the sample holds roughly 700,000 distinct CDR3 sequences, and about 35% of those were seen once. The ten largest clones represent around 31% of the sample.

Trimming costs V 6 bases and J 2 bases, and their ends lie 19 bases apart. The CDR3 covers 16 residues, taking in both the cysteine and the phenylalanine. The kept DNA is CDR3 alone, 48 bases in frame from the first base. CDR1 and CDR2 are drawn from the germline V gene (reference sequence): LGHDT, YNNKEL. Graves' hyperthyroidism was defined as stable when no progression to ophthalmopathy occurred over 18 months of follow-up. Hyperthyroidism patients were newly diagnosed, had a disease duration of under 2 months, and were aged 18 to 65 years. Any patient with an uncontrolled infection, another autoimmune disease, pregnancy or lactation was excluded. Clinical symptoms, serum thyroxine and TRAb, thyroid ultrasound, and orbital computed tomography formed the basis for the diagnoses. PBMCs were separated from roughly 9.6 ml of fresh peripheral blood using Ficoll-Paque density gradient centrifugation. Total RNA was extracted with Trizol reagent, and quality was checked on an Agilent 2100 Bioanalyzer.

The rearranged segments are TRBV3-1 and TRBJ1-1; no D gene call is confident. The TCR comes from a woman aged 40 to 50 with Graves' hyperthyroidism. Source material: blood. The CDR3 region reads CASSSIQGRGNTEAFF. The base sequence is TGTGCCAGCAGTTCGATTCAAGGGAGAGGTAACACTGAAGCTTTCTTT.